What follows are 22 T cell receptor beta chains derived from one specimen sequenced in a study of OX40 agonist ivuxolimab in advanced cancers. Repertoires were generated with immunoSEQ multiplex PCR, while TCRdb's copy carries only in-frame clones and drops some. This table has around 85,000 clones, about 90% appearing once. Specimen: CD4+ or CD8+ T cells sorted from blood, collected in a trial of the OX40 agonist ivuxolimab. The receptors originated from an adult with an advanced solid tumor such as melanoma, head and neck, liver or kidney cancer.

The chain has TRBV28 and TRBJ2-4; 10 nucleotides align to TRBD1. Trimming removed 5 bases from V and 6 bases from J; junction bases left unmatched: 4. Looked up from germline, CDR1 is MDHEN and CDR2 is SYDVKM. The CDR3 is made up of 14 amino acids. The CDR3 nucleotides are TGTGCCAGCAGTCCTGACAGGGGGCTAAACATTCAGTACTTC. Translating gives CASSPDRGLNIQYF.

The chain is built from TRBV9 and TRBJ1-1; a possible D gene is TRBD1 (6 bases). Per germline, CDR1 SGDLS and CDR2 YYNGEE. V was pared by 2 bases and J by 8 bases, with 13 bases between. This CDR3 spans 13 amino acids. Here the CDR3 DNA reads TGTGCCAGCAGCGTCCGTCCACAGGGAGAAGCTTTCTTT. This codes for CASSVRPQGEAFF. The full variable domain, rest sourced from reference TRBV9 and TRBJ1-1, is DSGVTQTPKHLITATGQRVTLRCSPRSGDLSVYWYQQSLDQGLQFLIQYYNGEERAKGNILERFSAQQFPDLHSELNLSSLELGDSALYFCASSVRPQGEAFFGQGTRLTVV.

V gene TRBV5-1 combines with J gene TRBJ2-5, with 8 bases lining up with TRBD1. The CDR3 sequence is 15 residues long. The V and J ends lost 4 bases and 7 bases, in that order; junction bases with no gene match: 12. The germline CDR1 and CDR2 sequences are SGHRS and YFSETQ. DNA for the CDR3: TGCGCCAGCAGCCCCGAGACAGGGGTACTGGGGACCCAGTACTTC. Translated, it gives CASSPETGVLGTQYF.

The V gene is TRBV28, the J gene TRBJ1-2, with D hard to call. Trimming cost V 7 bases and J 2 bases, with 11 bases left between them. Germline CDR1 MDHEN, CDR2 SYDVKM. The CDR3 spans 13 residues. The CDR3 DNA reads TGTGCCAGCAAGTCGGACGGCAACTATGGCTACACCTTC. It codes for CASKSDGNYGYTF.

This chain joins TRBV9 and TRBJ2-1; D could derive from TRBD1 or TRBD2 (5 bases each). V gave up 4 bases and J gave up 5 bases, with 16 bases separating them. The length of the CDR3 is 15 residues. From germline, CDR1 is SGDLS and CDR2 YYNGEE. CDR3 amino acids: CASSPPPGRDNEQFF. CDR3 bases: TGTGCCAGCAGCCCTCCTCCGGGGCGTGACAATGAGCAGTTCTTC.

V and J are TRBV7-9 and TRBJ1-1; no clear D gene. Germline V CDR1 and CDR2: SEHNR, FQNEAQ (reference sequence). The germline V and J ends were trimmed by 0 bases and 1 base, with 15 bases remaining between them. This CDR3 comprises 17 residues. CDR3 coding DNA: TGTGCCAGCAGCTTAGCGTTCGGCGGATACCGGAACACTGAAGCTTTCTTT. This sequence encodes CASSLAFGGYRNTEAFF.

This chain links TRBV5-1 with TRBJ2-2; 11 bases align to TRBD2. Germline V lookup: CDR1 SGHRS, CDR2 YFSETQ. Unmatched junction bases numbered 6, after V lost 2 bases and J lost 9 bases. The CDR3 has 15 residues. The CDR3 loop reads CASSLTSGSIRELFF. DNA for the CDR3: TGCGCCAGCAGCTTAACTAGCGGGAGTATCAGGGAGCTGTTTTTT.

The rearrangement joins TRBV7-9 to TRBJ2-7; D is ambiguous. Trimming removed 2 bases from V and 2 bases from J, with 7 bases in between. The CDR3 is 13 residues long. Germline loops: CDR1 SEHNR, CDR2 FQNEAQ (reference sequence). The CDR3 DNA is TGTGCCAGCAGCTTAAGTCAGGCCTACGAGCAGTACTTC. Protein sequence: CASSLSQAYEQYF.

CDR3 sequence reads: CASSTISADTQYF. The CDR3 coding sequence is TGCGCCAGCAGCACTATTAGCGCTGATACGCAGTATTTT. The chain has TRBV5-1 and TRBJ2-3, with D possibly TRBD2 on 5 matching bases. Germline CDR1 and CDR2: SGHRS and YFSETQ. This CDR3 has 13 residues. V gave up 4 bases and J gave up 6 bases, with 12 bases separating them. Looking up the rest from reference TRBV5-1 and TRBJ2-3 gives the full variable domain: KAGVTQTPRYLIKTRGQQVTLSCSPISGHRSVSWYQQTPGQGLQFLFEYFSETQRNKGNFPGRFSGRQFSNSRSEMNVSTLELGDSALYLCASSTISADTQYFGPGTRLTVL.

CDR3 DNA sequence: TGTGCCATCAGTGAGAAGGAAGCGAACACTGAAGCTTTCTTT. Amino acid sequence: CAISEKEANTEAFF. The chain carries TRBV10-3 and TRBJ1-1; no reliable D call. V shed 2 bases and J shed 1 base, with 8 bases lying between them. The CDR3 covers 14 residues. Germline V CDR1 and CDR2: ENHRY, SYGVKD.

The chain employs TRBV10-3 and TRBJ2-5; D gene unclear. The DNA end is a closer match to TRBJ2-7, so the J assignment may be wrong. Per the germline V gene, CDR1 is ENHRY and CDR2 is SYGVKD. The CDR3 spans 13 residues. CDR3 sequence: CAISTVSAYEQYF. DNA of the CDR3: TGTGCCATCAGCACAGTTTCGGCCTACGAGCAGTACTTC.

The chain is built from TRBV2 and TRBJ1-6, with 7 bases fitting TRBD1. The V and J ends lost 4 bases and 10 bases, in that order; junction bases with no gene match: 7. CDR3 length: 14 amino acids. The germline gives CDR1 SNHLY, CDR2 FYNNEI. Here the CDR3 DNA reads TGTGCCAGCAGTGCAGAGACAGGGTCCTCACCCCTCCACTTT. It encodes CASSAETGSSPLHF.

Written as DNA, the CDR3 is TGTGCCAGCAGTTTAGTAAGCGCTAGCGCGAACACCGGGGAGCTGTTTTTT. Its protein is CASSLVSASANTGELFF. The J gene is TRBJ2-2, the V gene TRBV28; D may be TRBD2 (6 bases). This CDR3 contains 17 residues. The ends were cut back, 2 bases at V and 0 bases at J, with 13 bases in the middle. The germline CDR1 and CDR2 sequences are MDHEN and SYDVKM.

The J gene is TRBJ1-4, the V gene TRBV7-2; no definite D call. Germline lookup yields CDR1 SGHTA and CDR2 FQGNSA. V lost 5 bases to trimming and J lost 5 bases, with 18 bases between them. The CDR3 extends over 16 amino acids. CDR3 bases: TGTGCCAGCAGCGGAAGGACCAGTCTGGGCAATGAAAAACTGTTTTTT. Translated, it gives CASSGRTSLGNEKLFF.

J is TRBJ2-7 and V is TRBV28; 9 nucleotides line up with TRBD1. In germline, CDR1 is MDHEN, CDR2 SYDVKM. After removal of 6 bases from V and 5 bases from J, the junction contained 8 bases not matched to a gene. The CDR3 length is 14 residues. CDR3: CASRQGTGRDEQYF. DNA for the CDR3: TGTGCCAGCAGGCAAGGGACAGGGAGGGACGAGCAGTACTTC. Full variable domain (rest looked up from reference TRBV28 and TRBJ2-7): DVKVTQSSRYLVKRTGEKVFLECVQDMDHENMFWYRQDPGLGLRLIYFSYDVKMKEKGDIPEGYSVSREKKERFSLILESASTNQTSMYLCASRQGTGRDEQYFGPGTRLTVT.

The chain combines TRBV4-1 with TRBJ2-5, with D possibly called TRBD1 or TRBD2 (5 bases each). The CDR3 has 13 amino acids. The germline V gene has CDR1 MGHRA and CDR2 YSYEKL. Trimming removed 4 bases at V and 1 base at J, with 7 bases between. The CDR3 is CASSRGPQETQYF. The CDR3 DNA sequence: TGCGCCAGCAGCCGGGGACCCCAAGAGACCCAGTACTTC.

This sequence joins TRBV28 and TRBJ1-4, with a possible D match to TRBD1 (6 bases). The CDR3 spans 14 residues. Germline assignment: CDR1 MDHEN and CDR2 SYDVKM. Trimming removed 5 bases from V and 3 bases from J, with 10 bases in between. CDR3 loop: CASSRGGANEKLFF. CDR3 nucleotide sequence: TGTGCCAGCAGTAGAGGGGGGGCTAATGAAAAACTGTTTTTT.

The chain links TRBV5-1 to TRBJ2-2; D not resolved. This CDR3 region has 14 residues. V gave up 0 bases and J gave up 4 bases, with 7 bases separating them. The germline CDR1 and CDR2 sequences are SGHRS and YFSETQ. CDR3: CASSLGAITGELFF. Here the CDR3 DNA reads TGCGCCAGCAGCTTGGGGGCTATCACCGGGGAGCTGTTTTTT.

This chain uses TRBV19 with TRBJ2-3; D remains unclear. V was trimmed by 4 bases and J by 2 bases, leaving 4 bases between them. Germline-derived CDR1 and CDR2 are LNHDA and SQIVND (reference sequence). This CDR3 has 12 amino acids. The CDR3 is CASSTNTDTQYF. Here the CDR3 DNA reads TGTGCCAGTAGTACGAACACAGATACGCAGTATTTT.

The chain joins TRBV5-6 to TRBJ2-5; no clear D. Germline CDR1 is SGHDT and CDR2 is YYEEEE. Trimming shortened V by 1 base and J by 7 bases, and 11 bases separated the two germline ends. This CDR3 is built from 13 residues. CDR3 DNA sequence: TGTGCCAGCAGCTTGAGTCCCGCCGGGACCCAGTACTTC. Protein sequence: CASSLSPAGTQYF.

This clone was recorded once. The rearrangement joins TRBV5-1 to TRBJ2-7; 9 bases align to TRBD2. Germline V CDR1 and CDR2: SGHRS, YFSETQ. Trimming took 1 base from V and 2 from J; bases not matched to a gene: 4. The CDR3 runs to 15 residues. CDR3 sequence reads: CASSLSAGGPYEQYF. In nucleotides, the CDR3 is TGCGCCAGCAGCTTGTCAGCGGGAGGTCCCTACGAGCAGTACTTC.

CDR3 nucleotides: TGTGCCTGGAGCTACTCAGGGGAGGGCTACACCTTC. This translates into CAWSYSGEGYTF. The chain recombines TRBV30 with TRBJ1-2; tentative D call: TRBD1 (6 bases). The CDR3 covers 12 residues. With 3 bases removed from V and 8 bases from J, the gap between germline ends came to 13 bases. Germline CDR1 GTSNPN, CDR2 SVGIG (reference sequence).